This T cell receptor beta chain was sequenced in a study of blood T cell repertoires in COVID-19. In the source study's methods: Estimation of nucleated cell counts relied on the amplification of reference gene primers. Sequencing used immunoSEQ multiplex PCR; TCRdb keeps in-frame clones, though not all of them. V and J calls and clone size are given by that table; D and trimming were obtained from the DNA. The data hold around 250,000 clones, with about 88% observed a single time. This TCR was sampled from a man aged 18 to 29 with active or convalescent COVID-19. The material sequenced was peripheral blood.

CDR3 coding DNA: TGCAGCGTTAGGACAGGGGGTGATCAGCCCCAGCATTTT. Residues: CSVRTGGDQPQHF. V usage is TRBV29-1 and J usage is TRBJ1-5; 10 bases match TRBD1. Trimming removed 5 bases from V and 5 bases from J; junction bases left unmatched: 3. The CDR3 loop spans 13 amino acids. Germline lookup yields CDR1 SQVTM and CDR2 ANQGSEA.